This T cell receptor beta chain was recovered during a study of Graves' ophthalmopathy and Graves' hyperthyroidism. General study points: The model's ophthalmopathy progression predictions had just under 71% sensitivity and less than 75% specificity.

TCR beta CDR3 regions were amplified from RNA transcripts. Second-round multiplex PCR followed a first-round RT-PCR using HTBI primers. TCRdb fed the multiplex PCR reads into MiXCR, producing one record per CDR3 protein. The sample contains 580,000 or so distinct CDR3 sequences, about 35% of which appear only once. Hyperthyroidism patients were newly diagnosed, ill under 2 months, and aged 18 to 65 years. Germline V gene lookup returns CDR1 MNHEY and CDR2 SVGAGI. The V end lost 6 bases, the J end lost 5 bases, and 20 bases lay between the germline ends. The CDR3 runs to 16 residues. This clonotype has at least ten counts. Its antigen is unknown.

The source material was peripheral blood or thyroid tissue (not recorded which). V and J are TRBV6-5 and TRBJ1-5; D may be TRBD1 (5 bases). This clonotype originated in an adult man with Graves' hyperthyroidism. Written as DNA, the CDR3 is TGTGCCAGCAGCCGCGCAGGGTTAGGGGTCGATCAGCCCCAGCATTTT. The encoded protein is CASSRAGLGVDQPQHF.